This TCR beta chain emerged from a study of cytomegalovirus exposure and HLA in healthy donors (TCRdb year 2017). Regarding the research as a whole: According to an earlier analysis of 587 of the donors, about 179 million T cells yielded over 100 million unique TCR beta sequences and around 280 Gb of sequence data. Roughly 300 gigabases of sequencing data and around 80 million unique TCR sequences made up an early release that covered around 640 HLA-typed donors. Among the roughly 390 genotyped donors, more than 70% belonged to the genetic ancestry cluster associated with self-reported Caucasian donors. The study aimed to test whether cataloging public T cell receptors could reveal signatures of past pathogen exposure. The study profiled the T cell repertoires of hundreds of subjects by immunosequencing and related them to cytomegalovirus serostatus. Along with the approximately 650-subject first cohort, a separate validation cohort of 120 different subjects was used. The study combined high-throughput TCR immunosequencing, statistical association of individual TCRs with disease status, and machine learning to predict cytomegalovirus infection status. A later analysis re-examined previously published TCR beta repertoires from several hundred donors and added high-resolution HLA genotyping to investigate patterns of TCR occurrence. Rather than using new phenotypic data, the later analysis identified candidate immune exposures from TCR beta sequences and from how often those sequences occurred across donors. In an earlier analysis of 587 of the donors, high-throughput TCR beta sequencing was used to judge whether each TCR beta V gene segment behaved as functional or pseudogenic. Donor age, sex, ethnicity and CMV serostatus were compiled alongside the repertoire data. In a later genetic analysis, genome-wide SNP genotypes for about three fifths of the 666 donors were used, and that subset was treated as a discovery cohort. All discovery cohort repertoires had been generated using a single sequencing platform. HLA typing covered class I and class II loci at four-digit resolution. Typing coverage differed by locus: A, B, C, DRB1 and DQB1 were typed in roughly 620-630 donors, DQA1 in around 500, DPA1 in some 600, and DPB1 in approximately 450. Five DR-DQ haplotypes were treated as single units for association and clustering because of strong linkage in the cohort. Across 300 to 500 genotyped donors of the cohort, an average of about 250,000 unique TCR beta nucleotide sequences per donor were sequenced, and 15% to 20% of those sequences were non-productive. What the research found in general, with its limitations: In vitro tests confirmed that a few of the cytomegalovirus-associated TCR beta chains recognize cytomegalovirus antigens. Presence/absence analyses assumed roughly uniform sequencing depth across donors, an assumption that may not hold. CMV serostatus was the only immune exposure information available for the cohort. In the study, about 150 TCR beta chains were listed as associated with cytomegalovirus. The earlier analysis of 587 of the donors excluded seventeen rarely observed V segments, including chromosome 9 orphons, because counts were too low. A cluster of highly shared sequence variants was judged likely to represent a technical artifact of the sequencing pipeline. In a later analysis, the rate of TCR association differed among HLA loci, with DRB1 alleles having the most associated TCRs and HLA-C alleles having the fewest. When HLA alleles, especially DR and DQ, strongly co-occurred, attributing TCR associations to individual alleles was difficult. Some IMGT-functional V segments, including TRBV6-2 and TRBV6-3, could not be told apart with the 87-base-pair reads, so those segments were excluded. A later analysis found that most CMV-associated TCR beta chains appeared HLA-restricted, with HLA associations seemingly driven largely by CMV exposure. A later analysis reported that several top co-occurrence clusters appeared linked to parvovirus B19, influenza, CMV and Epstein-Barr virus. The cohort was sequenced for TCR beta chains only, and without alpha or paired-chain data the features that could be detected were limited. Across donors, most TCR sequences were observed very rarely, whereas some public TCRs were present in many individuals. Linkage disequilibrium might explain the correlated functional status among segregating V segments, but an unknown experimental factor could not be ruled out. The authors suggested that the approach could potentially be generalized to other disease states and immunological phenotypes. In a later analysis, HLA-associated TCR beta chains showed more clonal expansion and lower generation probabilities than non-associated chains that were equally common. The classifier was reported to diagnose cytomegalovirus status with high specificity and sensitivity in both the original cohort and the validation cohort. A further reported finding was that TCR beta sequences accurately predicted the HLA-A and HLA-B alleles for most subjects in the first cohort. Because some donors lacked HLA typing at each locus, the association tests relied only on the typed subset. In a later analysis, around 17,000 TCR beta sequences were associated with specific HLA alleles at a false discovery rate of 0.05. An earlier analysis of 587 of the donors showed that most TCR beta V segments appeared in productive rearrangements either about 87% or about 30% of the time, which broadly matched IMGT annotations. In a later genetic analysis, fewer N-insertions in productive TCRs were reported among donors in an Asian-associated ancestry cluster than the approximately 670-donor mean. V-gene and J-gene trimming of TCR beta chains was associated with a missense DCLRE1C variant in a later genetic analysis, and the association was replicated in an independent cohort.

Library preparation was by the immunoSEQ multiplex PCR assay. The multiplex PCR relied on a mix of 60 forward primers for TCR Vbeta segments and 13 reverse primers for TCR Jbeta segments. A multiplex PCR assay on genomic DNA amplified the CDR3 region of rearranged TCR beta genes. On the Illumina HiSeq System, the amplified TCR beta libraries were sequenced as 87-base-pair reads. The study's own analysis went as follows. A later analysis counted tens of millions of unique TCR beta chains across the 550 to 750 repertoires, and roughly 11 million of these chains were shared by at least two donors. Raw reads were error-corrected and collapsed into unique sequences with a nearest-neighbor algorithm that merged closely related sequences to remove PCR and sequencing errors. CDR3 sequences were aligned to IMGT reference sequences to assign V, D and J gene segments. Each retained sequence needed at least a six-nucleotide match to both a V gene segment and a J gene segment. A rearrangement was called productive if the CDR3 had no stop codons and remained in frame with V and J, and every other rearrangement was called non-productive. CDR3 was defined by IMGT convention, running from the second conserved V-encoded cysteine to the conserved J-encoded phenylalanine. The earlier analysis of 500 to 750 of the donors excluded any sequence lacking an unambiguous match to a single V gene segment. In an earlier analysis of 450 to 700 of the donors, V segments were called functional above 56.7% productive rearrangements and were called segregating when the between-donor standard deviation exceeded 5%. A statistical classification framework was built for diagnosing cytomegalovirus status from the catalog of TCR beta chain sequences. In a later analysis, TCR nucleotide sequences were compared against IMGT/GENE-DB human TR gene sequences so that V and J genes could be assigned. Using the TCRdist pipeline, a later analysis assigned CDR3 sequences along with most-parsimonious VDJ recombination scenarios. A later analysis defined each TCR beta chain by its CDR3 amino acid sequence plus V-gene family, and excluded reads lacking a unique V-gene family. A later analysis removed 592 highly shared, low-generation-probability nucleotide sequences to deal with suspected cross-contamination and a sequencing artifact. A later analysis calculated a clonal expansion index for each public chain from normalized within-repertoire ranks of inferred template counts. In a later analysis, generation probabilities were computed with a VDJ recombination model fitted to out-of-frame rearrangements, and the resulting probabilities were checked against IGoR. A later analysis scored TCR-TCR, TCR-HLA and TCR-CMV co-occurrence with hypergeometric tests, applying a repertoire-size bias correction to TCR pairs. To estimate false discovery rates, a later analysis permuted the HLA or CMV assignments 20 times. In a later analysis, co-occurring TCRs were grouped with DBSCAN, and TCRdist sequence similarity was added when clustering was performed within HLA-allele-positive subsets. For co-occurrence clustering, repertoires with fewer than 30,000 or more than 120,000 public chains were excluded, along with 5 or 6 repertoires with anomalous nucleotide sharing. The immuneACCESS repertoire file appears here via TCRdb, limited to in-frame rearrangements. These files lack a portion of the clones; in checked studies, under half of the deficit traces to unresolved V genes, and the cause of the others is not known. That table supplies the V and J calls and clone size; D and trimming were determined from the DNA. Recorded for this sample are some 91,000 clones; approximately 78% of them occurred a single time. Of the sample, around 0.76% is held by the ten largest clones.

Worth noting for this clone: The target of this receptor is not known. Base qualities are missing; no much larger clone stands one base away.

The cohort comprised 670 or so healthy bone marrow donors. At the time of sampling, all cohort members were nominally healthy, though unrecorded immune exposures were likely present. The donor tested CMV seronegative and was one of the 352 seronegative cohort members. A peripheral blood sample was collected from each donor, and TCR beta sequencing was performed on peripheral blood mononuclear cells. The Qiagen DNeasy Blood Extraction Kit was used to extract genomic DNA from the blood cell samples. V is pared back by 10 bases and J by 13 bases, with 16 bases lying between the germline termini. CDR1 and CDR2, looked up from the germline V gene (reference sequence), are SEHNR and FQNEAQ. Counted from cysteine to phenylalanine, this CDR3 has 11 amino acids. The kept DNA is CDR3 alone, 33 bases in frame from the first base.

The sequence came from an older woman in good health and CMV-seronegative. The V gene is TRBV7-9 and the J gene is TRBJ1-4, with the D gene call left open. The sequenced sample consisted of PBMCs. The CDR3 amino acid sequence is: CATNIGDGLFF. Here is the DNA: TGTGCCACAAATATCGGTGATGGACTGTTTTTT.